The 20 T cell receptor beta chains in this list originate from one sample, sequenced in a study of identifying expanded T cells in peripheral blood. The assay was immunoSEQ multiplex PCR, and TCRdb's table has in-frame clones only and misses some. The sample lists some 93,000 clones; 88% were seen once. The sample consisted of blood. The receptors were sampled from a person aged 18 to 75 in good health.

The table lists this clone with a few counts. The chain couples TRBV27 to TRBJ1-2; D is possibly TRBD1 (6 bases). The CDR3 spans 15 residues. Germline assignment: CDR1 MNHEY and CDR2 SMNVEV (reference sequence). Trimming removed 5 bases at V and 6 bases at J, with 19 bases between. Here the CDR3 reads CASSARGGGGNGYTF. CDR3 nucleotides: TGTGCCAGCAGTGCACGGGGGGGCGGTGGAAATGGCTACACCTTC.

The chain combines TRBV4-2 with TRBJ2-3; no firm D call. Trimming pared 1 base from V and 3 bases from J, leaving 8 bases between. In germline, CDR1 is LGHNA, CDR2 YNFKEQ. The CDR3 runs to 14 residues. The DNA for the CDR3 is TGTGCCAGCAGCCAAGGATCGTTTACAGATACGCAGTATTTT. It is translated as CASSQGSFTDTQYF.

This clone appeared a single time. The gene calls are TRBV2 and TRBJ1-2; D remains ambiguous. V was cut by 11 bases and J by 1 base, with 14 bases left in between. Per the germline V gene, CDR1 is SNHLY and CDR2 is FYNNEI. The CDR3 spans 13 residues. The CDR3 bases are TGTGCCGGCGGACGGATTATTAACTATGGCTACACCTTC. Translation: CAGGRIINYGYTF.

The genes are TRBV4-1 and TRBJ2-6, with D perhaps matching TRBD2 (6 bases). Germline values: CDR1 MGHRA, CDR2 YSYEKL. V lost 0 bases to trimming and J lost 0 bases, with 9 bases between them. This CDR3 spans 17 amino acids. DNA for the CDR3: TGCGCCAGCAGCCAAGACGACGGGGGCTCTGGGGCCAACGTCCTGACTTTC. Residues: CASSQDDGGSGANVLTF.

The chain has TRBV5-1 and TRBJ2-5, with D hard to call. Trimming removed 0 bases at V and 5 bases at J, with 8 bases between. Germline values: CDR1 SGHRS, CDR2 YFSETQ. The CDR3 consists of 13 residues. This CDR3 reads CASSLVAWETQYF. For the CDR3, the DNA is TGCGCCAGCAGCTTGGTAGCTTGGGAGACCCAGTACTTC.

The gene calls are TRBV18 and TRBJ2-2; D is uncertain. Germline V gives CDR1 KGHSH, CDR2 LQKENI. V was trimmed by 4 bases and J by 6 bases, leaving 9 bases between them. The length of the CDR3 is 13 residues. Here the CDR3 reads CASSRETSGELFF. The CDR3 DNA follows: TGTGCCAGCTCACGCGAAACCTCCGGGGAGCTGTTTTTT.

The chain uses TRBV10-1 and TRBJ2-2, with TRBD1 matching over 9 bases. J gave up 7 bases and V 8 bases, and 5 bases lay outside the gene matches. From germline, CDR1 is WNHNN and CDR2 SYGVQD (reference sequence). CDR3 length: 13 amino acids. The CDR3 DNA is TGCGCCAGCGGACAGGGGTTAAACGGGGAGCTGTTTTTT. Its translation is CASGQGLNGELFF.

The CDR3 coding sequence is TGTGCCAGCACGGGTAGCGGGAGGGTTGAGCAGTTCTTC. It encodes CASTGSGRVEQFF. This chain connects TRBV27 to TRBJ2-1; 11 positions agree with TRBD2. CDR1 is MNHEY and CDR2 is SMNVEV in the germline V gene (reference sequence). This CDR3 has 13 residues. V was pared by 7 bases and J by 9 bases, with 5 bases of the junction left unmatched.

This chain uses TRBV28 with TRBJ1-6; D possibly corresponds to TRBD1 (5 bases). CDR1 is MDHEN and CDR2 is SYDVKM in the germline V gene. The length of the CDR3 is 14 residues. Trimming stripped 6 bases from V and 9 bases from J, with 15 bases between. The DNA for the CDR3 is TGTGCCAGCAGCCCGGGACGGGAAGTTTCACCCCTCCACTTT. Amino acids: CASSPGREVSPLHF.

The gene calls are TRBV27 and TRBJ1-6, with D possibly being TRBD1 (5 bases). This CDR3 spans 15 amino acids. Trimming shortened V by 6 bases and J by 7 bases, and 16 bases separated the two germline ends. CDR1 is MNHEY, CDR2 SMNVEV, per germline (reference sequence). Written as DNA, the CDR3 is TGTGCCAGCAGGTCCATTGGGGACGGAAATTCACCCCTCCACTTT. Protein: CASRSIGDGNSPLHF.

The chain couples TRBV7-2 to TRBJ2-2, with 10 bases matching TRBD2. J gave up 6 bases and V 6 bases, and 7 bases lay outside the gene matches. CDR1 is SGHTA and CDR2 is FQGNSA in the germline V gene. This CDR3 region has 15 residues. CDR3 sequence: CASSAGLARPGELFF. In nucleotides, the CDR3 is TGTGCCAGCAGTGCGGGACTAGCGCGACCCGGGGAGCTGTTTTTT.

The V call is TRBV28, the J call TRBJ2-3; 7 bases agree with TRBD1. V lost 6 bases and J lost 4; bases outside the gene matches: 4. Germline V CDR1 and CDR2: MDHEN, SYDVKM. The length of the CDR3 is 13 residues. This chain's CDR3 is CASSPTGADTQYF. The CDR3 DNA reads TGTGCCAGCAGCCCAACAGGGGCAGATACGCAGTATTTT.

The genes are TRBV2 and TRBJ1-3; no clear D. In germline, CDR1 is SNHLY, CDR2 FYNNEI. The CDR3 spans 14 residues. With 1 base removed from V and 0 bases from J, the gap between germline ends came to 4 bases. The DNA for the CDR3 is TGTGCCAGCAGTGAAGAGTTCTCTGGAAACACCATATATTTT. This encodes CASSEEFSGNTIYF.

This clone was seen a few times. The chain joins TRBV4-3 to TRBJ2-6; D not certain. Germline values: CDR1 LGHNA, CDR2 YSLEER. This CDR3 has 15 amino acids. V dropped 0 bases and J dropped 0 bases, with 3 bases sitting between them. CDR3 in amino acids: CASSQEASGANVLTF. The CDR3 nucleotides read TGCGCCAGCAGCCAAGAGGCCTCTGGGGCCAACGTCCTGACTTTC.

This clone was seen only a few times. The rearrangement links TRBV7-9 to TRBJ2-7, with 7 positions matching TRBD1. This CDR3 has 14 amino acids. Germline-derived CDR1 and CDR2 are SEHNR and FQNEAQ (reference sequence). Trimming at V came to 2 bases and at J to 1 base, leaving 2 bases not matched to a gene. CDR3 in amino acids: CASSLNRGSYEQYF. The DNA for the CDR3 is TGTGCCAGCAGCTTAAACAGGGGATCCTACGAGCAGTACTTC.

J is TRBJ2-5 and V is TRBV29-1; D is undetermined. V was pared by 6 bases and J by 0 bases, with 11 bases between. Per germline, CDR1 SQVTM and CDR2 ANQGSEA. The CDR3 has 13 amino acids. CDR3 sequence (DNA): TGCAGCGTCGCCGGCGAGTACCAAGAGACCCAGTACTTC. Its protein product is CSVAGEYQETQYF.

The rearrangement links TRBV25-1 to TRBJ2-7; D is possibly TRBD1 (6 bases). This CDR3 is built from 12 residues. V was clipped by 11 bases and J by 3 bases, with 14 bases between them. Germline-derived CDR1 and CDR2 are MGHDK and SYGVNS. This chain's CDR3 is CAPWGLYYEQYF. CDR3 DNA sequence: TGTGCCCCCTGGGGGCTATACTACGAGCAGTACTTC.

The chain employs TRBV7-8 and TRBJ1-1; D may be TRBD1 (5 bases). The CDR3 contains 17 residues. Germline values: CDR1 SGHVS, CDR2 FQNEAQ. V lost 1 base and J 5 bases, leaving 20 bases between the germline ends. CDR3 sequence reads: CASSLGVGAHVGTEAFF. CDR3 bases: TGTGCCAGCAGCTTAGGAGTAGGGGCCCACGTGGGGACTGAAGCTTTCTTT.

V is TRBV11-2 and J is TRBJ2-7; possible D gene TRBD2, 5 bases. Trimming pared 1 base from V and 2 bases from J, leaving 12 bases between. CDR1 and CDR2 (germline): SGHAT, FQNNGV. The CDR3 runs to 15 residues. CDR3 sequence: CASSLVRGGTYEQYF. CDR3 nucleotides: TGTGCCAGCAGCTTAGTCCGGGGTGGGACCTACGAGCAGTACTTC.

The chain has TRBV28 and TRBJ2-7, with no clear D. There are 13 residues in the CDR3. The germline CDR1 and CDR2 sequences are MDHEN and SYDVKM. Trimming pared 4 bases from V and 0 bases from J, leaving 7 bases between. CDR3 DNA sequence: TGTGCCAGCAGTTCCCCCCCCTCCTACGAGCAGTACTTC. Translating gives CASSSPPSYEQYF.